This T cell receptor beta chain was profiled in a study of cytomegalovirus exposure and HLA in healthy donors. Using immunoSEQ multiplex PCR, the repertoire was profiled, and TCRdb retains in-frame clones only, with some absent. The sample records fewer than 200,000 clones, approximately 89% being singletons. Concerning this clone itself: What it binds is not known.

The V gene's germline CDR1 is LGHNA and CDR2 YNFKEQ. V gave up 4 bases and J gave up 2 bases; unmatched junction bases: 6. CDR3 length: 16 amino acids. Overall study findings and caveats: Many donors shared some public TCRs, even though most TCR sequences were rare. The investigators catalogued 150 to 200 TCR beta chains as cytomegalovirus-associated. With high specificity and sensitivity, the classifier reportedly diagnosed cytomegalovirus status. It was confirmed in vitro that three of the CMV-associated chains were specific for CMV antigens.

This chain joins TRBV4-2 and TRBJ1-5, with 9 bases identical to TRBD1. Sample: PBMCs. The sequence was collected from a young man in good health and CMV-seropositive. The CDR3, as DNA: TGTGCCAGCAGCCTTAGGACAGGGGAAGGCAATCAGCCCCAGCATTTT. It yields the protein CASSLRTGEGNQPQHF.